This TCR beta chain originates from a study of OX40 agonist ivuxolimab in advanced cancers. Across the whole study: The patients received ivuxolimab by intravenous route every 2 weeks at 0.01 to 10 mg/kg. Checkpoint inhibitors had been given previously to about 40% of patients.

Study-wide results and caveats: Expanded clones were, on average, more numerous among CD8+ T cells than CD4+. What antigens the expanded peripheral T cells recognized was never established.

Sequenced by immunoSEQ multiplex PCR; TCRdb stores in-frame clones only, minus some. The repertoire holds about 46,000 clones, with 70% to 90% as singletons. In regard to this clone: Its specificity is not known.

This CDR3 has 15 amino acids. The chain couples TRBV21-1 to TRBJ2-7; no DNA check was done on the table's D call, TRBD1. TRBV21-1 is a pseudogene. This receptor was obtained from an adult with an advanced solid tumor such as melanoma, head and neck, liver or kidney cancer. Sample: CD4+ or CD8+ T cells sorted from blood, taken in a trial of the OX40 agonist ivuxolimab. Written as DNA, the CDR3 is TGTGCCAGCAGCAAATGGACAGGGACCCGGTGGGAGCAGTACTTC. It encodes CASSKWTGTRWEQYF.